The 25 T cell receptor beta chains presented below share a single source sample, sequenced in a study of type 1 regulatory T cells. A single record per CDR3 protein comes from TCRdb applying MiXCR to the reads. The data hold some 100,000 distinct CDR3 sequences, with roughly 28% observed a single time. Sequencing was performed on CD4+ T cells, either the whole sample or a sorted fraction (not recorded which). The receptors stem from a human donor in good health.

V and J are TRBV6-5 and TRBJ1-2, with 8 bases aligning to TRBD1. Germline assignment: CDR1 MNHEY and CDR2 SVGAGI. With V trimmed by 6 bases and J by 8 bases, 11 bases remained unmatched. CDR3 length equals 14 residues. Here the CDR3 reads CASSSLGQGEGYTF. DNA of the CDR3: TGTGCCAGCAGCTCACTCGGACAGGGTGAAGGCTACACCTTC.

There are a few counts of this clonotype. CDR3 coding DNA: TGTGCCAGCAGAAAGGACCCGGCTGGCTACACCTTC. Translated, it gives CASRKDPAGYTF. This chain joins TRBV5-5 and TRBJ1-2; D remains ambiguous. Germline CDR1 SGHKS, CDR2 YYEKEE (reference sequence). V was pared by 5 bases and J by 7 bases, with 12 bases between. This CDR3 has 12 residues.

The genes are TRBV6-1 and TRBJ2-5, with 9 bases fitting TRBD2. CDR1 and CDR2 (germline): MNHNS, SASEGT. The junction had 5 bases not matched to a gene; V was cut back by 6 bases and J by 3 bases. The CDR3 length is 14 residues. The DNA of the CDR3 is TGTGCCAGCAGGGTGACTAGCGGAAAAGAGACCCAGTACTTC. Encoded protein: CASRVTSGKETQYF.

DNA for the CDR3: TGTGCCAGCAGGCCTGCCCCGGGAGCTAACTATGGCTACACCTTC. Protein sequence: CASRPAPGANYGYTF. V gene TRBV5-5 combines with J gene TRBJ1-2; D is unclear. Germline loops: CDR1 SGHKS, CDR2 YYEKEE (reference sequence). The CDR3 totals 15 residues. V shed 5 bases and J shed 0 bases, with 14 bases lying between them. The whole variable domain, remainder taken from reference TRBV5-5 and TRBJ1-2, is DAGVTQSPTHLIKTRGQQVTLRCSPISGHKSVSWYQQVLGQGPQFIFQYYEKEERGRGNFPDRFSARQFPNYSSELNVNALLLGDSALYLCASRPAPGANYGYTFGSGTRLTVV.

This CDR3 reads CASSEGQHQETQYF. DNA for the CDR3: TGTGCCAGCAGTGAAGGACAGCACCAAGAGACCCAGTACTTC. This chain joins TRBV2 and TRBJ2-5; D is possibly TRBD1 (5 bases). Germline V CDR1 and CDR2: SNHLY, FYNNEI. Trimming pared 1 base from V and 0 bases from J, leaving 6 bases between. There are 14 residues in the CDR3.

The J gene is TRBJ2-3, the V gene TRBV29-1, with TRBD1 as a possible D gene (5 bases). The germline V and J ends were trimmed by 4 bases and 5 bases, with 16 bases remaining between them. The germline gives CDR1 SQVTM, CDR2 ANQGSEA. CDR3 length: 14 amino acids. The CDR3 sequence is CSVVGDMVGDTQYF. CDR3 DNA sequence: TGCAGCGTTGTAGGGGATATGGTGGGAGATACGCAGTATTTT.

The chain is built from TRBV2 and TRBJ1-1; D ambiguous. Germline V CDR1 and CDR2: SNHLY, FYNNEI. V lost 7 bases and J lost 2, with 11 bases in between. The CDR3 contains 13 residues. The CDR3, as DNA: TGTGCCAGCAAAGGGTTATTAAACACTGAAGCTTTCTTT. Its translation: CASKGLLNTEAFF.

The rearrangement joins TRBV12-5 to TRBJ2-1; D not certain. Germline CDR1 and CDR2: LGHNT and FRNRAP. This CDR3 is built from 12 residues. The V end was cut by 6 bases, the J end by 7 bases, with 10 bases between. CDR3 coding DNA: TGTGCTAGTGGGGGTGCCCTAAATGAGCAGTTCTTC. Amino acid sequence: CASGGALNEQFF.

The sample holds a few counts of this clonotype. The chain uses TRBV7-2 and TRBJ2-2; 10 bases are shared with TRBD2. V lost 0 bases and J lost 3; bases outside the gene matches: 4. CDR1 is SGHTA and CDR2 is FQGNSA in the germline V gene. The length of the CDR3 is 17 residues. CDR3 sequence: CASSLARGLADTGELFF. The CDR3 nucleotides read TGTGCCAGCAGCTTAGCCCGAGGACTAGCGGACACCGGGGAGCTGTTTTTT.

The V call is TRBV12-3 or TRBV12-4, the J call TRBJ2-1; TRBD1 is a possible D gene (7 bases). The V gene lost 5 bases and the J gene lost 4 bases, with 9 bases spanning the gap. The CDR3 runs to 13 residues. The CDR3 reads CASSPGGYNEQFF. In DNA form, the CDR3 reads TGTGCCAGCAGTCCAGGGGGGTACAATGAGCAGTTCTTC.

The CDR3 here is CASSPGTSGRRETQYF. The CDR3 DNA follows: TGTGCCAGCTCACCCGGGACTAGCGGGAGACGTGAGACCCAGTACTTC. The chain is built from TRBV18 and TRBJ2-5; 14 bases fit TRBD2. V was clipped by 3 bases and J by 5 bases; unmatched bases: 5. The CDR3 runs 16 residues. Germline V gene data show CDR1 as KGHSH and CDR2 as LQKENI.

The gene calls are TRBV7-9 and TRBJ1-1; the D is unclear. Per germline, CDR1 SEHNR and CDR2 FQNEAQ (reference sequence). V was cut by 2 bases and J by 6 bases, with 10 bases left in between. CDR3 size: 13 residues. CDR3 region: CASSLPVNAEAFF. CDR3 DNA: TGTGCCAGCAGCTTACCGGTCAACGCTGAAGCTTTCTTT.

V is TRBV5-1 and J is TRBJ2-7; D possibly corresponds to TRBD1 (5 bases). CDR3 size: 14 residues. Trimming removed 1 base at V and 6 bases at J, with 14 bases between. Per germline, CDR1 SGHRS and CDR2 YFSETQ. The DNA of the CDR3 is TGCGCCAGCAGCTTGATGGGGCTCCTCGCCGAGCAGTACTTC. This codes for CASSLMGLLAEQYF.

On this clonotype itself: Since a much larger clone is just one base distant, this may be a read error. This chain uses TRBV20-1 with TRBJ2-6, with D uncertain. Germline loops: CDR1 DFQATT, CDR2 SNEGSKA (reference sequence). This CDR3 is built from 15 residues. Trimming took off 4 bases at V and 0 bases at J, with 10 bases between the two ends. CDR3 DNA: TGCAGTGCTAAGATGTCACTCTCTGGGGCCAACGTCCTGACTTTC. Its protein is CSAKMSLSGANVLTF.

This clonotype has a single count. V is TRBV12-3 or TRBV12-4 and J is TRBJ1-4, with 9 bases matching TRBD1. This CDR3 contains 14 residues. Trimming cost V 6 bases and J 8 bases; bases outside gene matches: 7. The chain's CDR3 is CASSLGQGREKLFF. CDR3 bases: TGTGCCAGCAGCCTTGGACAGGGGCGCGAAAAACTGTTTTTT.

This clonotype was counted between two and nine times. The V call is TRBV20-1, the J call TRBJ2-1; 8 nucleotides align to TRBD2. V trimming: 6 bases; J trimming: 2 bases; junction bases outside the gene matches: 15. The germline V gene encodes CDR1 DFQATT and CDR2 SNEGSKA (reference sequence). This CDR3 has 17 amino acids. CDR3 DNA sequence: TGCAGTGCGCCCGGGGGGGAGGGAGGAATAACCTACAATGAGCAGTTCTTC. This codes for CSAPGGEGGITYNEQFF.

The rearrangement links TRBV27 to TRBJ2-7; a weak D match, TRBD2 (6 bases). The germline V gene encodes CDR1 MNHEY and CDR2 SMNVEV (reference sequence). V was clipped by 3 bases and J by 6 bases, with 15 bases between them. The CDR3 runs 14 residues. As DNA, the CDR3 is TGTGCCAGCAGTTTTAGCGGTCCCCGCCTCGAGCAGTACTTC. Protein sequence: CASSFSGPRLEQYF.

This chain links TRBV30 with TRBJ1-2; perhaps TRBD1 as D (6 bases). CDR1 and CDR2 from the germline V gene are GTSNPN and SVGIG (reference sequence). The V and J ends lost 5 bases and 4 bases respectively, with 17 bases between them. CDR3 length: 14 amino acids. The CDR3 loop is CAWASKGDGYGYTF. The CDR3 coding sequence is TGTGCCTGGGCCAGTAAGGGGGACGGCTATGGCTACACCTTC.

The chain has TRBV18 and TRBJ1-1; D is unclear. This CDR3 is built from 13 residues. The germline CDR1 and CDR2 sequences are KGHSH and LQKENI. Trimming pared 4 bases from V and 1 base from J, leaving 7 bases between. This CDR3 is CASSRSQNTEAFF. As DNA, the CDR3 is TGTGCCAGCTCACGGTCGCAGAACACTGAAGCTTTCTTT.

This clonotype has more than one count but fewer than ten. The chain uses TRBV7-2 and TRBJ2-3, with D uncertain. This CDR3 has 14 amino acids. Deletions cut 1 base from V and 3 bases from J, with 8 bases between. Germline V gene data show CDR1 as SGHTA and CDR2 as FQGNSA. Here the CDR3 reads CASSLGSSTDTQYF. The CDR3 DNA sequence: TGTGCCAGCAGCTTAGGTAGCAGTACAGATACGCAGTATTTT.

The chain couples TRBV19 to TRBJ2-7; TRBD2 agrees at 9 bases. V trimming: 3 bases; J trimming: 6 bases; junction bases outside the gene matches: 15. CDR3 length equals 17 residues. Per the germline V gene, CDR1 is LNHDA and CDR2 is SQIVND (reference sequence). For the CDR3, the DNA is TGTGCCAGTAGTATGCTCGCCGGGGCCAGCGGGAGGTCCGAGCAGTACTTC. It specifies CASSMLAGASGRSEQYF.

As DNA, the CDR3 is TGTGCCAGCAGCCCCGGGACACTGAACACCGGGGAGCTGTTTTTT. It yields the protein CASSPGTLNTGELFF. The chain recombines TRBV11-2 with TRBJ2-2; possible D gene TRBD1, 6 bases. The germline gives CDR1 SGHAT, CDR2 FQNNGV. This CDR3 contains 15 residues. Trimming stripped 5 bases from V and 1 base from J, with 11 bases between.

The chain links TRBV18 to TRBJ1-1; no reliable D call. The CDR3 spans 15 residues. Germline-derived CDR1 and CDR2 are KGHSH and LQKENI. Trimming cost V 1 base and J 1 base, with 10 bases left between them. Here the CDR3 DNA reads TGTGCCAGCTCACCACTCGACGGGCGGAACACTGAAGCTTTCTTT. Amino acids: CASSPLDGRNTEAFF.

In its sample, this clonotype was seen many times. V is TRBV29-1 and J is TRBJ2-3; unclear D gene. This CDR3 region has 14 residues. V dropped 7 bases and J dropped 0 bases, with 14 bases sitting between them. Germline lookup yields CDR1 SQVTM and CDR2 ANQGSEA. The CDR3 protein is CSGRRAISTDTQYF. DNA of the CDR3: TGCAGCGGAAGACGTGCTATCAGCACAGATACGCAGTATTTT.

The chain links TRBV6-5 to TRBJ2-2; 7 bases are shared with TRBD2. The CDR3 covers 15 residues. The V gene's germline CDR1 is MNHEY and CDR2 SVGAGI. Trimming at V came to 6 bases and at J to 6 bases, leaving 10 bases not matched to a gene. DNA for the CDR3: TGTGCCAGCAGCCTCACCGAGCGGGATCCCGGGGAGCTGTTTTTT. Protein: CASSLTERDPGELFF.